A selection of T cell receptor beta chains follows, all from one sample in a study of T cell responses to AZD1222 COVID-19 vaccine. Some clones are missing from TCRdb's copy, which holds only in-frame ones; the method was immunoSEQ multiplex PCR. This table holds 150,000 to 200,000 clones, approximately 87% found once. The sequencing used peripheral blood, collected 28 days after the second AZD1222 dose. Every receptor here comes from an adult who received the AZD1222 COVID-19 vaccine. The CDR3 runs from the conserved cysteine through the conserved F or W. Fields, in order: CDR3 length, D gene, V gene, J gene, clone size, CDR3 protein, CDR3 DNA. The D gene is left open where the match is weak. Only some rows state a clone size, as once, few, many or a class for expanded clones.

>12|-|TRBV12-3/TRBV12-4|TRBJ1-1|-
CASSLNLPKAFF
TGTGCCAGCAGTTTAAATTTGCCGAAGGCTTTCTTT
>17|-|TRBV2|TRBJ2-4|-
CASLPATGITAKNIQYF
TGTGCCAGCCTACCAGCCACAGGGATAACGGCCAAAAACATTCAGTACTTC
>16|-|TRBV18|TRBJ1-2|-
CASSPTDGEGNYGYTF
TGTGCCAGCTCACCGACAGATGGTGAGGGAAACTATGGCTACACCTTC
>14|-|TRBV27|TRBJ1-1|-
CASPNRFMNTEAFF
TGTGCCAGCCCCAATCGGTTCATGAACACTGAAGCTTTCTTT
>15|TRBD1|TRBV27|TRBJ2-2|few
CASSSLDRATGELFF
TGTGCCAGCAGTTCTTTAGACAGGGCCACCGGGGAGCTGTTTTTT
>16|-|TRBV5-1|TRBJ2-5|few
CASSSGWASLQETQYF
TGCGCCAGCAGTTCGGGGTGGGCTAGCCTCCAAGAGACCCAGTACTTC
>15|-|TRBV7-2|TRBJ1-2|-
CASSLEWGGFYGYTF
TGTGCCAGCAGCTTAGAATGGGGGGGTTTCTATGGCTACACCTTC
>13|-|TRBV20-1|TRBJ1-1|-
CSAIEGPGTEAFF
TGCAGTGCTATTGAGGGGCCGGGGACTGAAGCTTTCTTT
>14|-|TRBV5-6|TRBJ1-5|-
CASSLGLNNQPQHF
TGTGCCAGCAGCTTGGGATTAAACAATCAGCCCCAGCATTTT
>13|-|TRBV5-1|TRBJ1-1|-
CASSFRFDTEAFF
TGCGCCAGCAGCTTTAGATTTGACACTGAAGCTTTCTTT
>14|-|TRBV28|TRBJ1-4|-
CASSLLRTVEKLFF
TGTGCCAGCAGTTTACTGCGGACAGTTGAAAAACTGTTTTTT
>13|-|TRBV6-1|TRBJ1-1|once
CASSEGLKRVAFF
TGTGCCAGCAGTGAAGGGCTGAAAAGGGTAGCTTTCTTT
>15|-|TRBV2|TRBJ1-1|-
CASEPDSSMNTEAFF
TGTGCCAGCGAGCCGGACAGCTCGATGAACACTGAAGCTTTCTTT